These 24 T cell receptor beta chains share one sample of origin, sequenced in a study of cytomegalovirus exposure and HLA in healthy donors. The PCR was carried out with 60 Vbeta primers and 13 Jbeta primers. The data were produced by immunoSEQ multiplex PCR, yet TCRdb's version contains in-frame clones alone and is incomplete. The sample includes 70,000 to 95,000 clones, 75% to 85% of them seen just once. The source material was PBMCs. Receptor source: a man in his late teens or twenties in good health and CMV-seronegative.

The chain uses TRBV4-1 and TRBJ1-5; maybe TRBD1 (6 bases). Trimming pared 7 bases from V and 4 bases from J, leaving 20 bases between. Germline V lookup: CDR1 MGHRA, CDR2 YSYEKL. The CDR3 length is 16 residues. CDR3 residues: CASTPGEGGSNQPQHF. The CDR3 bases are TGCGCCAGCACTCCCGGGGAAGGGGGATCAAATCAGCCCCAGCATTTT.

This chain joins TRBV7-3 and TRBJ2-7; 9 bases align to TRBD1. CDR1 is SGHTA, CDR2 FQGTGA, per germline. The CDR3 sequence is 13 residues long. J was trimmed by 5 bases and V by 6 bases; bases with no gene match: 5. In DNA, the CDR3 is TGTGCCAGCAGTCAGACAGGGGGACACGAGCAGTACTTC. Protein product: CASSQTGGHEQYF.

This chain uses TRBV6-6 with TRBJ1-1; tentatively, D is TRBD1 (5 bases). V shed 0 bases and J shed 9 bases, with 14 bases lying between them. Germline V gene lookup returns CDR1 MNHNY and CDR2 SVGAGI (reference sequence). CDR3 length: 14 amino acids. The CDR3 region has the DNA TGTGCCAGCAGTTACTCGACAGATCCACCCCAAGCTTTCTTT. As protein: CASSYSTDPPQAFF.

The sample holds a few counts of this clone. The rearrangement uses TRBV9 and TRBJ1-1; D remains unclear. Germline lookup yields CDR1 SGDLS and CDR2 YYNGEE. The V and J ends lost 1 base and 0 bases respectively, with 10 bases between them. The CDR3 is 15 residues long. CDR3 DNA: TGTGCCAGCAGCGTAAACTCCTTCTTGAACACTGAAGCTTTCTTT. This encodes CASSVNSFLNTEAFF.

The chain recombines TRBV7-9 with TRBJ2-7; 7 nucleotides align to TRBD1. There are 16 residues in the CDR3. In germline, CDR1 is SEHNR, CDR2 FQNEAQ (reference sequence). With V trimmed by 1 base and J by 0 bases, 6 bases remained unmatched. The CDR3 nucleotides are TGTGCCAGCAGCTTAGGGCAGGGGGACGACTCCTACGAGCAGTACTTC. Amino acids: CASSLGQGDDSYEQYF.

In regard to this clone: One end of the junction varies from germline; a read error may be responsible. Written as DNA, the CDR3 is TGCGTCAGCAGCTTGGCGGGACAGGAGGGCACTGAAGCTTTCTTT. This codes for CVSSLAGQEGTEAFF. The rearrangement joins TRBV5-1 to TRBJ1-1, with 8 positions matching TRBD1. This CDR3 spans 15 amino acids. The V gene's germline CDR1 is SGHRS and CDR2 YFSETQ.

CDR3 protein: CASSETGGRGTEAFF. CDR3 in DNA: TGTGCCAGCAGCGAAACAGGGGGCCGGGGGACTGAAGCTTTCTTT. V and J are TRBV7-8 and TRBJ1-1, with 9 bases fitting TRBD1. The CDR3 loop spans 15 amino acids. Per germline, CDR1 SGHVS and CDR2 FQNEAQ. V lost 5 bases and J lost 5; bases outside the gene matches: 9.

The chain employs TRBV27 and TRBJ2-2, with D possibly matching TRBD2 (6 bases). CDR1 is MNHEY and CDR2 is SMNVEV in the germline V gene (reference sequence). The length of the CDR3 is 15 residues. The ends were cut back, 4 bases at V and 4 bases at J, with 13 bases in the middle. CDR3 DNA sequence: TGTGCCAGCAGTTGGGGGGATGGAATCACCGGGGAGCTGTTTTTT. It encodes CASSWGDGITGELFF.

The chain uses TRBV7-9 and TRBJ1-2, with TRBD1 as a possible D gene (6 bases). This CDR3 contains 15 residues. Per germline, CDR1 SEHNR and CDR2 FQNEAQ (reference sequence). The ends were cut back, 5 bases at V and 2 bases at J, with 15 bases in the middle. The CDR3 DNA reads as TGTGCCAGCAGCCCCACAATTGGGGGCAACTATGGCTACACCTTC. This translates into CASSPTIGGNYGYTF.

The chain couples TRBV7-9 to TRBJ1-4; D is unresolved. The germline V gene has CDR1 SEHNR and CDR2 FQNEAQ (reference sequence). Trimming cost V 6 bases and J 5 bases, with 10 bases left between them. The CDR3 consists of 13 residues. The CDR3 loop is CASSPAVNEKLFF. As DNA, the CDR3 is TGTGCCAGCAGTCCTGCGGTAAATGAAAAACTGTTTTTT.

V and J are TRBV9 and TRBJ2-1, with TRBD1 as a possible D gene (5 bases). There are 17 residues in the CDR3. Trimming pared 4 bases from V and 6 bases from J, leaving 23 bases between. Germline V gene lookup returns CDR1 SGDLS and CDR2 YYNGEE. CDR3 amino acids: CASSKEGVLGIVNEQFF. The DNA of the CDR3 is TGTGCCAGCAGCAAAGAAGGGGTCCTCGGAATAGTCAATGAGCAGTTCTTC. The full variable domain, rest sourced from reference TRBV9 and TRBJ2-1, is DSGVTQTPKHLITATGQRVTLRCSPRSGDLSVYWYQQSLDQGLQFLIQYYNGEERAKGNILERFSAQQFPDLHSELNLSSLELGDSALYFCASSKEGVLGIVNEQFFGPGTRLTVL.

The chain carries TRBV21-1 and TRBJ1-2; the table's D call TRBD1 went unverified against the DNA. TRBV21-1 is deemed a pseudogene. CDR3 length: 14 residues. CDR3 protein: CASSRETERYGYTF. In DNA form, the CDR3 reads TGTGCCAGCAGCCGTGAGACAGAGCGCTATGGCTACACCTTC.

This chain joins TRBV7-3 and TRBJ1-6, with D possibly TRBD1 on 6 matching bases. CDR1 SGHTA and CDR2 FQGTGA come from the germline V gene. V gave up 6 bases and J gave up 9 bases, with 15 bases separating them. There are 14 residues in the CDR3. The CDR3 bases are TGTGCCAGCAGTTTACAGGGAAGTGGTTCACCCCTCCACTTT. This encodes CASSLQGSGSPLHF.

This clone has just one count. The genes are TRBV25-1 and TRBJ2-5, with D possibly TRBD2 on 7 matching bases. Germline CDR1 MGHDK, CDR2 SYGVNS. The V and J ends lost 4 bases and 2 bases respectively, with 14 bases between them. This CDR3 has 15 amino acids. CDR3 nucleotide sequence: TGTGCCAGCAGTGCTTATAAGGGGGGGCAAGAGACCCAGTACTTC. Protein sequence: CASSAYKGGQETQYF.

Written as DNA, the CDR3 is TGTGCCAGCAGTTTAGGGTTCGGGGAGGCCTCACCCCTCCACTTT. Translating it yields CASSLGFGEASPLHF. The chain uses TRBV28 and TRBJ1-6; D ambiguous. Germline V gene data show CDR1 as MDHEN and CDR2 as SYDVKM. The length of the CDR3 is 15 residues. Trimming cost V 2 bases and J 10 bases, with 15 bases left between them.

The table lists this clone with a few counts. The V gene is TRBV18, the J gene TRBJ1-2; the D gene is possibly TRBD1 (6 bases). The germline gives CDR1 KGHSH, CDR2 LQKENI. The CDR3 totals 15 residues. Trimming pared 5 bases from V and 1 base from J, leaving 14 bases between. The DNA of the CDR3 is TGTGCCAGCTCATCGCTACAGGGTGATAACTATGGCTACACCTTC. Protein sequence: CASSSLQGDNYGYTF.

The chain links TRBV12-5 to TRBJ2-7; D might be TRBD1 (6 bases). Germline V gene sequence: CDR1 LGHNT, CDR2 FRNRAP. The CDR3 runs to 15 residues. The V end lost 5 bases, the J end lost 4 bases, and 18 bases lay between the germline ends. This CDR3 reads CASGRFGTPGYEQYF. CDR3 DNA: TGTGCTAGTGGTAGGTTCGGGACACCCGGGTACGAGCAGTACTTC.

This clone was detected a few times. The V gene is TRBV9, the J gene TRBJ2-7; TRBD1 is a possible D gene (5 bases). CDR3 length: 15 amino acids. From germline, CDR1 is SGDLS and CDR2 YYNGEE. Between the trimmed V and J ends, which lost 6 bases and 5 bases, there was a span of 21 bases. The CDR3 spells CASNPQGRVVDEQYF. The DNA for the CDR3 is TGTGCCAGCAACCCCCAGGGCAGGGTAGTAGACGAGCAGTACTTC.

The chain recombines TRBV6-5 with TRBJ1-4; 8 positions agree with TRBD1. CDR1 and CDR2 (germline): MNHEY, SVGAGI. After removal of 4 bases from V and 5 bases from J, the junction contained 9 bases not matched to a gene. The CDR3 is made up of 16 amino acids. CDR3 sequence: CASSFMGTGFNEKLFF. The DNA for the CDR3 is TGTGCCAGCAGTTTCATGGGGACAGGCTTCAATGAAAAACTGTTTTTT.

V gene TRBV18 combines with J gene TRBJ2-4, with TRBD2 as a possible D gene (7 bases). Trimming stripped 6 bases from V and 7 bases from J, with 16 bases between. Germline V lookup: CDR1 KGHSH, CDR2 LQKENI. The CDR3 extends over 14 amino acids. In DNA, the CDR3 is TGTGCCAGCTCCCCCCCCGGGGGGCAGAACATTCAGTACTTC. Amino acid sequence: CASSPPGGQNIQYF.

The chain employs TRBV29-1 and TRBJ2-3; 10 bases agree with TRBD1. The germline V gene has CDR1 SQVTM and CDR2 ANQGSEA. The CDR3 is 14 amino acids. Trimming at V came to 5 bases and at J to 3 bases, leaving 5 bases not matched to a gene. CDR3: CSVLTGGATDTQYF. CDR3 in DNA: TGCAGCGTTCTGACAGGGGGCGCGACAGATACGCAGTATTTT.

The chain employs TRBV6-5 and TRBJ2-7; 8 bases match TRBD1. This CDR3 spans 14 amino acids. J lost 0 bases, V lost 5 bases, and 3 bases had no gene match. The germline V gene has CDR1 MNHEY and CDR2 SVGAGI. The CDR3 is CASSRQGSSYEQYF. CDR3 coding DNA: TGTGCCAGCAGTAGACAGGGGAGCTCCTACGAGCAGTACTTC.

The chain employs TRBV5-1 and TRBJ2-1, with 8 bases identical to TRBD1. The V gene's germline CDR1 is SGHRS and CDR2 YFSETQ. The CDR3 is 16 residues long. With V trimmed by 4 bases and J by 4 bases, 10 bases remained unmatched. The CDR3 region has the DNA TGCGCCAGCAGCCTTGATCCGGGACAGGCATACAATGAGCAGTTCTTC. Encoded protein: CASSLDPGQAYNEQFF.

The V gene is TRBV5-3, the J gene TRBJ1-1, with TRBD1 matching over 7 bases. TRBV5-3 is annotated as an ORF whose role is uncertain. The CDR3 runs 17 residues. The V segment lost 0 bases and the J segment 3 bases; nucleotides outside the gene matches: 11. DNA for the CDR3: TGTGCCAGAAGCTTGGGCCTCTTCGACAGGGATGACACTGAAGCTTTCTTT. Encoded protein: CARSLGLFDRDDTEAFF.